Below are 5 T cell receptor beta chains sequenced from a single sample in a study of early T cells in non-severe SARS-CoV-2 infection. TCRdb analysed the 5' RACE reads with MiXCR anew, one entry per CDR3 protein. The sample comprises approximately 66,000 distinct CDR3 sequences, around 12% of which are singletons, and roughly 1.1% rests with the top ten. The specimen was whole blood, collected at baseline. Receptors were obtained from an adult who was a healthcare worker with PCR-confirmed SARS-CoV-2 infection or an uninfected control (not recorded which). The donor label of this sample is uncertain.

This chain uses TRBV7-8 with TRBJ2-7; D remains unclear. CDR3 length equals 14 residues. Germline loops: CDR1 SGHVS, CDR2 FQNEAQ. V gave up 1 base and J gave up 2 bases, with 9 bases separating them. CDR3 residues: CASSLDVYTYEQYV. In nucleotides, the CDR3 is TGTGCCAGCAGCTTAGATGTCTATACCTACGAGCAGTACGTC.

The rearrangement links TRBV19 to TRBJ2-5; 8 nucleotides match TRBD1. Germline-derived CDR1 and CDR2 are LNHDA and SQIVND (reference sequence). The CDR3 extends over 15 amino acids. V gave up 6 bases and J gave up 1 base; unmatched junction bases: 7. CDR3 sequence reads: CASRYGTGSQETQYF. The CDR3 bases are TGTGCCAGTAGATACGGGACAGGCAGCCAAGAGACCCAGTACTTC. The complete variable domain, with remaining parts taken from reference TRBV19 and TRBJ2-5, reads DGGITQSPKYLFRKEGQNVTLSCEQNLNHDAMYWYRQDPGQGLRLIYYSQIVNDFQKGDIAEGYSVSREKKESFPLTVTSAQKNPTAFYLCASRYGTGSQETQYFGPGTRLLVL.

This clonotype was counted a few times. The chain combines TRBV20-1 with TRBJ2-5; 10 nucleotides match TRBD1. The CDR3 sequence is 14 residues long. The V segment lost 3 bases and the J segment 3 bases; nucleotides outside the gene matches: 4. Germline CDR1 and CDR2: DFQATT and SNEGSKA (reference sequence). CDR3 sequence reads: CSARTGTGEETQYF. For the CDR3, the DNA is TGCAGTGCTAGGACCGGGACAGGGGAAGAGACCCAGTACTTC.

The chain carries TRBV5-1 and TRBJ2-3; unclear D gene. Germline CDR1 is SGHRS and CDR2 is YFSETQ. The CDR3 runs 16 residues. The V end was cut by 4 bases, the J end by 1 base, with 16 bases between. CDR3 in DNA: TGCGCCAGCAGCCCCTTCTACTCAGGTCGCACAGATACGCAGTATTTT. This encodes CASSPFYSGRTDTQYF. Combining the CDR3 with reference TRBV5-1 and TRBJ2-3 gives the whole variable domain KAGVTQTPRYLIKTRGQQVTLSCSPISGHRSVSWYQQTPGQGLQFLFEYFSETQRNKGNFPGRFSGRQFSNSRSEMNVSTLELGDSALYLCASSPFYSGRTDTQYFGPGTRLTVL.

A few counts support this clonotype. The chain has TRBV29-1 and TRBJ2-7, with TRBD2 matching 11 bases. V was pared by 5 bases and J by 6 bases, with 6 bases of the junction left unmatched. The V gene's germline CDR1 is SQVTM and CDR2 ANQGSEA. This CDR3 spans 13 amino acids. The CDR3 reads CSVIGTSGSEQYV. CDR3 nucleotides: TGCAGCGTTATCGGGACTAGCGGTTCCGAGCAGTACGTC.